The rows below give T cell receptor beta chains drawn from one sample of a study of blood T cell repertoires in COVID-19. Sequencing was performed with immunoSEQ multiplex PCR; in TCRdb, only in-frame clones are kept and a portion is missing. The table has 250,000 or so clones, 85% to 90% seen once. The source material was peripheral blood. Receptor source: a woman in her fifties or sixties with COVID-19, enrolled during active disease. CDR3s include the opening cysteine and the closing phenylalanine or tryptophan. The D gene is left open where the match is weak. A row's size may be missing; if present it is once, few, many or a size class.

j_call | clone_size | v_call | d_call | cdr3_aa | cdr3_nt
TRBJ1-5 | NA | TRBV15 | NA | CATSRQDQPQHF | TGTGCCACCAGCAGACAGGATCAGCCCCAGCATTTT
TRBJ1-4 | NA | TRBV29-1 | TRBD1 | CSVGTGGSNEKLFF | TGCAGCGTGGGGACAGGGGGGAGTAATGAAAAACTGTTTTTT
TRBJ2-1 | NA | TRBV9 | TRBD1 | CASSATGEDYNEQFF | TGTGCCAGCAGCGCGACAGGGGAAGACTACAATGAGCAGTTCTTC
TRBJ2-7 | NA | TRBV5-5 | NA | CASSFFPRGAYEQYF | TGTGCCAGCAGCTTTTTTCCCAGGGGCGCATACGAGCAGTACTTC
TRBJ1-4 | NA | TRBV4-2 | NA | CASSQVGGNNEKLFF | TGTGCCAGCAGCCAAGTGGGGGGGAACAATGAAAAACTGTTTTTT
TRBJ2-7 | NA | TRBV21-1 | NA | CASRIAGLAYEQYF | TGTGCCAGCAGAATAGCGGGTCTAGCCTACGAGCAGTACTTC
TRBJ1-2 | NA | TRBV7-9 | TRBD1 | CASSLAPGQGAGYTF | TGTGCCAGCAGCTTAGCCCCGGGACAGGGGGCGGGCTACACCTTC
TRBJ1-3 | NA | TRBV5-1 | TRBD1 | CASSLNSPGTGSGNTIYF | TGCGCCAGCAGCTTGAATTCACCCGGGACAGGGTCGGGAAACACCATATATTTT
TRBJ2-4 | NA | TRBV19 | NA | CASSLGPPKNIQYF | TGTGCCAGTAGTCTCGGTCCTCCTAAAAACATTCAGTACTTC
TRBJ1-1 | NA | TRBV20-1 | NA | CSAEADTEAFF | TGCAGTGCCGAGGCGGACACTGAAGCTTTCTTT
TRBJ1-1 | NA | TRBV7-9 | TRBD1 | CASRADRGHSTRGAEAFF | TGTGCCAGCAGGGCTGACAGGGGGCACTCGACGAGGGGTGCTGAAGCTTTCTTT
TRBJ1-1 | NA | TRBV27 | TRBD1 | CASSRGQGKTEAFF | TGTGCCAGCAGTCGGGGACAGGGAAAAACTGAAGCTTTCTTT
TRBJ2-2 | NA | TRBV2 | TRBD2 | CASGVAGSNTGELFF | TGTGCCAGCGGGGTAGCGGGGTCGAACACCGGGGAGCTGTTTTTT
TRBJ2-1 | NA | TRBV5-4 | NA | CASRESEHEQFF | TGTGCCAGCAGAGAATCGGAGCATGAGCAGTTCTTC
TRBJ1-2 | NA | TRBV5-5 | TRBD1 | CASSTRQGRNYGYTF | TGTGCCAGCAGCACGCGACAGGGGAGAAACTATGGCTACACCTTC
TRBJ1-6 | NA | TRBV28 | NA | CASSLDGINSPLHF | TGTGCCAGCAGTCTCGACGGGATTAATTCACCCCTCCACTTT
TRBJ2-7 | NA | TRBV6-1 | NA | CASSESLVLYEQYF | TGTGCCAGCAGTGAATCACTAGTCCTCTACGAGCAGTACTTC
TRBJ2-7 | NA | TRBV9 | TRBD2 | CASSSSGGGGPYEQYF | TGTGCCAGCAGCTCATCCGGCGGGGGAGGCCCCTACGAGCAGTACTTC
TRBJ2-7 | NA | TRBV5-1 | TRBD1 | CASSPRTGGYEQYF | TGCGCCAGCAGCCCGAGGACAGGGGGTTACGAGCAGTACTTC
TRBJ1-5 | NA | TRBV19 | NA | CASSTGGVIQPQHF | TGTGCCAGTAGTACGGGGGGCGTTATCCAGCCCCAGCATTTT
TRBJ1-2 | NA | TRBV6-6 | NA | CASSGGRFYGYTF | TGTGCCAGCAGCGGAGGACGGTTCTATGGCTACACCTTC
TRBJ1-1 | NA | TRBV12-5 | NA | CASGSTMNTEAFF | TGTGCTAGTGGTTCCACAATGAACACTGAAGCTTTCTTT
TRBJ1-4 | NA | TRBV19 | NA | CASSIAARTNEKLFF | TGTGCCAGTAGTATAGCCGCCAGAACTAATGAAAAACTGTTTTTT
TRBJ2-2 | NA | TRBV5-4 | NA | CASSVQQGNTGELFF | TGTGCCAGCAGCGTACAACAGGGGAACACCGGGGAGCTGTTTTTT
TRBJ1-1 | NA | TRBV18 | TRBD1 | CASSPPLRQGNTEAFF | TGTGCCAGCTCACCACCGCTCCGACAGGGTAACACTGAAGCTTTCTTT
TRBJ1-2 | NA | TRBV18 | NA | CASSPRASDNYGYTF | TGTGCCAGCTCACCACGAGCAAGTGATAACTATGGCTACACCTTC
TRBJ2-1 | NA | TRBV4-1 | TRBD1 | CASSYVPGQVYNEQFF | TGCGCCAGCAGCTACGTTCCGGGACAGGTCTACAATGAGCAGTTCTTC
TRBJ1-5 | NA | TRBV12-3/TRBV12-4 | NA | CASSLSGFQPQHF | TGTGCCAGCAGTTTATCCGGGTTTCAGCCCCAGCATTTT
TRBJ2-5 | NA | TRBV18 | TRBD2 | CASSPTSGGETQYF | TGTGCCAGCTCACCGACTAGCGGGGGAGAGACCCAGTACTTC
TRBJ2-3 | NA | TRBV5-4 | NA | CASSLEVLVQGDTQYF | TGTGCCAGCAGCTTGGAAGTTTTGGTTCAGGGGGATACGCAGTATTTT
TRBJ2-7 | NA | TRBV6-2/TRBV6-3 | TRBD2 | CASSYGTSGTPYF | TGTGCCAGCAGTTACGGGACTAGCGGGACACCGTACTTC
TRBJ2-7 | once | TRBV5-4 | TRBD2 | CASSLPSGSRVEQYF | TGTGCCAGCAGCTTGCCTAGCGGGAGCCGTGTGGAGCAGTACTTC
TRBJ1-1 | NA | TRBV5-1 | NA | CASSSGGRAEAFF | TGCGCCAGCAGCTCGGGGGGGCGTGCTGAAGCTTTCTTT
TRBJ2-7 | NA | TRBV10-3 | NA | CAISVPGAYEQYF | TGTGCCATCAGTGTCCCGGGGGCCTACGAGCAGTACTTC
TRBJ2-2 | NA | TRBV19 | NA | CASNPRGTAANTGELFF | TGTGCCAGTAATCCCCGCGGGACAGCCGCGAACACCGGGGAGCTGTTTTTT
TRBJ1-3 | NA | TRBV9 | TRBD1 | CASSPRTGTGNTIYF | TGTGCCAGCAGCCCCCGGACAGGGACTGGAAACACCATATATTTT
TRBJ2-7 | NA | TRBV7-9 | NA | CASSWDTGEQYF | TGTGCCAGCAGCTGGGATACAGGGGAGCAGTACTTC
TRBJ1-6 | NA | TRBV9 | TRBD1 | CASSGDSLDNSPLHF | TGTGCCAGCAGCGGGGACAGCCTAGATAATTCACCCCTCCACTTT
TRBJ1-2 | few | TRBV6-4 | NA | CASSDHRAGGYTF | TGTGCCAGCAGTGACCACAGGGCCGGCGGCTACACCTTC
TRBJ2-3 | NA | TRBV28 | NA | CASSSYGASSTDTQYF | TGTGCCAGCAGTTCTTACGGTGCTTCTAGCACAGATACGCAGTATTTT
TRBJ2-7 | NA | TRBV12-3/TRBV12-4 | NA | CASSLSLSYEQYF | TGTGCCAGCAGTTTATCACTCTCCTACGAGCAGTACTTC
TRBJ1-2 | NA | TRBV7-2 | TRBD1 | CASSITQGRYGYTF | TGTGCCAGCAGCATAACACAGGGGCGCTATGGCTACACCTTC
TRBJ1-2 | NA | TRBV11-2 | TRBD1 | CASSFGDREGYTF | TGTGCCAGCAGCTTCGGGGACAGGGAAGGCTACACCTTC
TRBJ1-5 | NA | TRBV5-4 | TRBD1 | CASSSGTGEGQPQHF | TGTGCCAGCAGCTCCGGGACAGGGGAAGGTCAGCCCCAGCATTTT
TRBJ2-7 | NA | TRBV6-2/TRBV6-3 | NA | CASSGDLGLNTYEQYF | TGTGCCAGCAGCGGTGACCTAGGACTCAACACCTACGAGCAGTACTTC
TRBJ1-5 | NA | TRBV18 | NA | CASARSYNQPQHF | TGTGCCAGTGCCCGGAGTTACAATCAGCCCCAGCATTTT
TRBJ1-6 | NA | TRBV30 | TRBD1 | CAWTDRANSPLHF | TGTGCCTGGACCGACAGGGCAAATTCACCCCTCCACTTT
TRBJ2-7 | NA | TRBV4-2 | NA | CASSHFEGVYEQYF | TGTGCCAGCAGCCACTTTGAAGGGGTCTACGAGCAGTACTTC
TRBJ1-1 | NA | TRBV4-1 | NA | CASSRGPNTEAFF | TGCGCCAGCAGCCGGGGGCCGAACACTGAAGCTTTCTTT
TRBJ2-1 | NA | TRBV4-3 | TRBD1 | CASSQDIGTGRNEQFF | TGCGCCAGCAGCCAAGATATTGGGACAGGGCGCAATGAGCAGTTCTTC
TRBJ1-2 | NA | TRBV5-1 | TRBD1 | CASSLGGTGDEGYTF | TGCGCCAGCAGCTTGGGCGGGACAGGGGATGAAGGCTACACCTTC
TRBJ1-2 | NA | TRBV5-4 | NA | CASSGSGTTNYGYTF | TGTGCCAGCAGCGGATCCGGGACAACTAACTATGGCTACACCTTC
TRBJ1-1 | NA | TRBV27 | TRBD1 | CASSSPTGSSTEAFF | TGTGCCAGCAGTTCACCGACAGGGTCGAGCACTGAAGCTTTCTTT
TRBJ1-4 | NA | TRBV19 | TRBD1 | CASSISRGLNEKLFF | TGTGCCAGTAGTATATCCAGGGGGCTAAATGAAAAACTGTTTTTT
TRBJ1-4 | few | TRBV6-1 | NA | CASSAMQGRGNEKLFF | TGTGCCAGCAGTGCAATGCAGGGAAGGGGGAATGAAAAACTGTTTTTT
TRBJ1-1 | many | TRBV5-4 | TRBD1 | CASIPPIAGGNTEAFF | TGTGCCAGCATCCCCCCTATCGCAGGGGGGAACACTGAAGCTTTCTTT
TRBJ1-1 | NA | TRBV4-1 | TRBD1 | CASSQARTGLAFF | TGCGCCAGCAGCCAAGCCCGGACAGGGCTAGCTTTCTTT
TRBJ2-7 | NA | TRBV7-9 | NA | CASSLGRSSYEQYF | TGTGCCAGCAGTTTGGGGCGGAGCTCCTACGAGCAGTACTTC
TRBJ1-2 | NA | TRBV19 | NA | CASTDRTLYGYTF | TGTGCCAGTACAGACAGGACACTCTATGGCTACACCTTC
TRBJ1-3 | NA | TRBV19 | NA | CASSDGGLASGNTIYF | TGTGCCAGTAGTGACGGGGGACTGGCCTCTGGAAACACCATATATTTT